Detailed here is one T cell receptor (beta chain). Its specificity is unknown. The source of the sample is a study of cytomegalovirus exposure and HLA in healthy donors. Study outcomes and limitations: CMV antigen specificity of a few CMV-associated chains was confirmed in vitro. Cytomegalovirus status was reportedly diagnosed by the classifier with high specificity and sensitivity.

TCRdb keeps only in-frame clones here, not all; method: immunoSEQ multiplex PCR. The repertoire holds fewer than 150,000 clones, with approximately 86% as singletons. An approximately 130-subject validation cohort, separate from the roughly 670-subject first cohort, supplied the donors. This TCR came from a man younger than 35 in good health and CMV-seropositive. The sequenced material came from PBMCs.

The CDR3: CASSAKTSGSTGELFF. The CDR3 nucleotides are TGTGCCAGCAGTGCGAAGACTAGCGGGAGTACCGGGGAGCTGTTTTTT. The chain combines TRBV2 with TRBJ2-2; 12 bases are a match to TRBD2. The CDR3 covers 16 residues. The V segment lost 4 bases and the J segment 5 bases; nucleotides outside the gene matches: 5. Germline V lookup: CDR1 SNHLY, CDR2 FYNNEI.